This T cell receptor (beta chain) was obtained from a study of early T cells in non-severe SARS-CoV-2 infection (dated by TCRdb to the early 2020s). Notes on the research overall: Because TCR sequencing relied on bulk RNA taken from unsorted whole blood, pairing of alpha and beta chains was not possible.

The library was obtained by 5' RACE. TCRdb records NextSeq 500 as the sequencer. In the TCR library protocol, unique molecular identifiers were attached to individual cDNA molecules to correct for PCR bias and sequencing error. Both TCR alpha and beta chains were sequenced, and tight co-correlation was observed between alpha and beta sequence abundances in each sample. Per the source publication's procedure: V gene, J gene and CDR3 annotation of TCR sequences was performed with Decombinator V4. TCRs were defined as expanded if a significant change between any two time points was detected under a Poisson model with p below 0.0001. TCR abundances were normalised to the total number of TCRs sequenced in each sample and reported as counts per million. TRAV1-2 paired with TRAJ12, TRAJ20 or TRAJ33 defined MAIT TCRs, while TRAV10 paired with TRAJ18 defined iNKT TCRs. VDJdb, accessed on 1 November 2021, was searched for TCRs annotated for CMV, EBV and SARS-CoV-2, and TCRs annotated for more than one antigen were excluded. TCRdb passed the public sequencing reads through fastp at Q25 and MiXCR, retaining productive beta sequences. One record per CDR3 amino acid sequence lists the most common genes and DNA. TCRdb, rather than the study authors, made the V and J calls. Across this sample there are 85,000 to 100,000 distinct CDR3 sequences, with 13% seen only once. The ten most abundant clones make up approximately 2.3% of the sample.

The CDR3 runs 14 amino acids, cysteine and phenylalanine included. Only the CDR3 region is kept as DNA, spanning 42 bases read in frame from base 1. Deletion took 2 bases off V and 1 base off J, with a span of 11 bases between the germline ends. CDR1 and CDR2 were assigned from the germline V gene as SQVTM and ANQGSEA. What the study reported, not specific to this receptor: VDJdb matching was skewed toward anti-spike CD8 responses and likely underestimated virus-specific expansions, missing private and CD4 specificities.

The study was a case-control design nested within a healthcare worker cohort in London, UK, with weekly nasopharyngeal swab PCR tests and blood sampling. Between 23 and 31 March 2020, the week of the UK lockdown, healthcare workers were enrolled and then followed up weekly for as long as 16 weeks. With respect to this clonotype: Its target antigen remains unknown. No much larger clonotype is one base removed from it; base qualities were not supplied.

The chain is assembled from TRBV29-1 and TRBJ1-1; the D gene is possibly TRBD1, with 6 bases matching. The source material was whole blood. The sequence derives from an adult who was a healthcare worker with PCR-confirmed SARS-CoV-2 infection or an uninfected control (not recorded which). In nucleotide form, the sequence is TGCAGCGTTGAATCCGGGACACCGAACACTGAAGCTTTCTTT. Its protein is CSVESGTPNTEAFF.